This T cell receptor (beta chain) was captured by sequencing in a study of cytomegalovirus exposure and HLA in healthy donors. Looking at the study overall: Earlier, 90 million to 140 million unique TCR beta sequences were recovered from roughly 200 million T cells by an analysis.

This CDR3 spans 13 amino acids. Trimming left V 0 bases short and J 5 bases short, with 5 bases between. The V gene's germline CDR1 is MGHRA and CDR2 YSYEKL. The PCR ran on 60 Vbeta and 13 Jbeta primers. The repertoire was sequenced with immunoSEQ multiplex PCR; TCRdb's copy has only in-frame clones and lacks some. The sample shows approximately 100,000 clones, 60% to 75% of them seen only once. The rearrangement links TRBV4-1 to TRBJ1-5; no clear D gene. This TCR was sampled from a man aged 55 to 69 in good health and CMV-seronegative. Source material: PBMCs. The CDR3 DNA sequence: TGCGCCAGCAGCCAAGATCTAGATCAGCCCCAGCATTTT. This sequence encodes CASSQDLDQPQHF.